This is a list of T cell receptor beta chains from one sample in a study of cytomegalovirus exposure and HLA in healthy donors. TCRdb keeps only in-frame clones here, not all; method: immunoSEQ multiplex PCR. The sample has roughly 220,000 clones, 82% seen once; the top ten hold around 3%. The sample taken for sequencing was PBMCs. The receptors originated from a woman aged 40 to 49 in good health and CMV-seronegative. Each CDR3 is given with its conserved first and last residue. D genes are given only for firm matches. Clone size appears in some rows only: once, few, many, or a class for an expanded clone.

j_call clone_size d_call v_call cdr3_nt cdr3_aa
TRBJ1-1 - - TRBV5-6 TGTGCCAGCAGCTTTTTTGCGGCGACTGAAGCTTTCTTT CASSFFAATEAFF
TRBJ2-7 - TRBD1 TRBV7-6 TGTGCCAGCAGCGTCCGGGACAGCTCCTACGAGCAGTACTTC CASSVRDSSYEQYF
TRBJ2-1 - TRBD2 TRBV7-9 TGTGCCAGCAGCTTAATAGCGGGTAATTCCTACAATGAGCAGTTCTTC CASSLIAGNSYNEQFF
TRBJ2-7 - TRBD2 TRBV7-8 TGTGCCAGCACCCTAGTGCGGGGGGGAGCAGGAGAGCAGTACTTC CASTLVRGGAGEQYF
TRBJ1-2 - - TRBV7-2 TGTGCCAGCAGCTCGTACAGGGATTATGGCTACACCTTC CASSSYRDYGYTF
TRBJ1-1 - - TRBV10-2 TGCGCCAGCGGGGGGTGGGGGAACACTGAAGCTTTCTTT CASGGWGNTEAFF
TRBJ1-2 - - TRBV5-1 TGCGCCAGCAGCTTGGGGGCAGGGTTGGTCGGCTACACCTTC CASSLGAGLVGYTF
TRBJ2-1 - TRBD2 TRBV2 TGTGCCAGCAGTGAACTAGCGGGCGACAATGAGCAGTTCTTC CASSELAGDNEQFF
TRBJ1-3 - - TRBV21-1 TGTGCCCGATCGGATGGGCCGGGGAAAAACACCATATATTTT CARSDGPGKNTIYF
TRBJ2-1 once - TRBV30 TGTGCCTGGAGTGTACACACTATAAATGAGCAGTTCTTC CAWSVHTINEQFF
TRBJ2-7 - TRBD1 TRBV11-1 TGTGCCAGCAGCCCAGACGGGACAGCCTCCTACGAGCAGTACTTC CASSPDGTASYEQYF
TRBJ2-7 - - TRBV7-8 TGTGCCAGCAGCTTAGCGCTCAGCCTCTCGGGGGAGCAGTACTTC CASSLALSLSGEQYF
TRBJ2-7 - TRBD1 TRBV10-2 TGCGCCAGCAGTAACAGACAGGGGGCGCGTCGCCACGAGCAGTACTTC CASSNRQGARRHEQYF
TRBJ2-3 - - TRBV12-5 TGTGCTAGTGGTCTAGAAGCGGGCACAGATACGCAGTATTTT CASGLEAGTDTQYF
TRBJ1-1 - - TRBV30 TGTGCCTCGGACAGACTAAACACTGAAGCTTTCTTT CASDRLNTEAFF
TRBJ2-1 - TRBD2 TRBV5-4 TGTGCCAGCAGCTTGGGACTAGCGGGAGGGAGGTCCTACAATGAGCAGTTCTTC CASSLGLAGGRSYNEQFF
TRBJ2-1 - TRBD2 TRBV7-9 TGTTCCAGCAGCTTACTTCGGGCGGTAGCGGGAGACAACAATGAGCAGTTCTTC CSSSLLRAVAGDNNEQFF
TRBJ1-3 - - TRBV6-5 TGTGCCAGCAGCGAAGGGGTCTCTGGAAACACCATATATTTT CASSEGVSGNTIYF
TRBJ2-7 once - TRBV28 TGTGCCAGCAGTTTTCGGGGATCTTTATCCTACGAGCAGTACTTC CASSFRGSLSYEQYF
TRBJ1-2 - - TRBV27 TGTGCCAGCAGTTTCCCCCGGGACCAGGGGTGGGCTAACTATGGCTACACCTTC CASSFPRDQGWANYGYTF
TRBJ1-1 - - TRBV6-6 TGTGCCAGCAGTAGTACAGGGAAGGCTGAAGCTTTCTTT CASSSTGKAEAFF
TRBJ2-3 once TRBD2 TRBV10-3 TGTGCCATCAGTGGCGCGGGGGGCTACACAGATACGCAGTATTTT CAISGAGGYTDTQYF
TRBJ2-1 - - TRBV7-5 TGTGTCAGAAGCTTCGTCTCGGCGGGAGCCCAGTTCTTC CVRSFVSAGAQFF
TRBJ2-5 - TRBD2 TRBV4-2 TGTGCCAGCAGCCAAGAGACTAGCGGGAGGGCTCGAAAAGAGACCCAGTACTTC CASSQETSGRARKETQYF
TRBJ1-5 once - TRBV2 TGTGCCAGCAGTGAAGCCGGGCAGCCCCAGCATTTT CASSEAGQPQHF
TRBJ1-4 - TRBD1 TRBV15 TGTGCCACTCGCGAGGGGACAGGGGCCCAAAAACTGTTTTTT CATREGTGAQKLFF
TRBJ2-6 - - TRBV9 TGTGCCAGCAGTCGTCGAGTCTCTGGGGCCAACGTCCTGACTTTC CASSRRVSGANVLTF
TRBJ1-6 - TRBD1 TRBV28 TGTGCCAGCAGTTCATGGCAGGGGGGCGAATCACCCCTCCACTTT CASSSWQGGESPLHF
TRBJ2-3 - TRBD2 TRBV7-9 TGTGCCAGCAGCTTAGGAAGTAGCGGGAGATGGACAGATACGCAGTATTTT CASSLGSSGRWTDTQYF
TRBJ1-1 few - TRBV5-1 TGCGCCAGCAGCTTGGCCCGAGGGAGGAACACTGAAGCTTTCTTT CASSLARGRNTEAFF
TRBJ2-7 - - TRBV6-5 TGTGCCAGCAGTTCCTCAGGGGTTTCATACGAGCAGTACTTC CASSSSGVSYEQYF
TRBJ2-5 - TRBD1 TRBV7-9 TGTGCCAGCAGCCGGTGGACAGGCCAAGAGACCCAGTACTTC CASSRWTGQETQYF
TRBJ2-5 - TRBD2 TRBV7-2 TGTGCCAGCAGCGGAGATAGGACTAGCAGTGAGACCCAGTACTTC CASSGDRTSSETQYF
TRBJ2-2 - TRBD2 TRBV5-1 TGCGCCAGCAGCTTCTACAGACTAGCGGACACCGGGGAGCTGTTTTTT CASSFYRLADTGELFF
TRBJ2-1 few - TRBV11-2 TGTGCCAGCAGCTACTTCTCGGGGATCAGCGAGCAGTTCTTC CASSYFSGISEQFF
TRBJ2-3 few TRBD2 TRBV2 TGTGCCAGCAGTGGTTTTGGCGGGGGAGATACGCAGTATTTT CASSGFGGGDTQYF
TRBJ2-7 - - TRBV7-3 TGTGCCAGCAGCCAAGTCGGTCTAGCGTCTAAGGAGCAGTACTTC CASSQVGLASKEQYF
TRBJ1-3 - - TRBV29-1 TGCAGCGTCGGACACGCCATCTCTGGAAACACCATATATTTT CSVGHAISGNTIYF
TRBJ1-3 - - TRBV5-1 TGCGCCAGCAAGACAGCAGCCGGAAACACCATATATTTT CASKTAAGNTIYF